Listed here are 13 T cell receptor beta chains from one sample, sequenced in a study of T cells in Graves' hyperthyroidism and ophthalmopathy. Researchers took RNA transcripts and amplified the TCR beta CDR3 regions from them. A first-round RT-PCR of the TCR CDR3 used the HTBI primer set. TCRdb processed the multiplex PCR reads anew with MiXCR; each CDR3 protein has one entry. The sample has hundreds of thousands of distinct CDR3 sequences, 35% to 45% seen once. The sequencing sample was made of blood. These receptors were taken from a man aged 18 to 35 with Graves' hyperthyroidism.

CDR3 nucleotides: TGTGCCAGCAGTTACTCTTGGACAGGGCGATCGGCTTTCTTT. It specifies CASSYSWTGRSAFF. This chain uses TRBV6-5 with TRBJ1-1, with 8 bases that match TRBD1. This CDR3 comprises 14 residues. V trimming: 0 bases; J trimming: 11 bases; junction bases outside the gene matches: 8. Germline-derived CDR1 and CDR2 are MNHEY and SVGAGI.

As concerns this clonotype: This may stem from a read error, because a much larger clone lies one nucleotide away. The chain has TRBV2 and TRBJ2-7; weak D call: TRBD1 (6 bases). The CDR3 length is 13 residues. Germline values: CDR1 SNHLY, CDR2 FYNNEI. The CDR3: CAGRKQGTYEQYF. The CDR3 DNA is TGTGCCGGCAGGAAGCAGGGGACCTACGAGCAGTACTTC. Based on the CDR3 plus reference TRBV2 and TRBJ2-7, the full variable domain is EPEVTQTPSHQVTQMGQEVILRCVPISNHLYFYWYRQILGQKVEFLVSFYNNEISEKSEIFDDQFSVERPDGSNFTLKIRSTKLEDSAMYFCAGRKQGTYEQYFGPGTRLTVT.

V and J are TRBV7-2 and TRBJ1-4; no firm D call. This CDR3 region has 15 residues. V gave up 3 bases and J gave up 0 bases, with 8 bases separating them. Germline loops: CDR1 SGHTA, CDR2 FQGNSA. CDR3 DNA: TGTGCCAGCAGCTTCAGGAGTGCAACTAATGAAAAACTGTTTTTT. It translates to CASSFRSATNEKLFF. The full variable domain, with the rest looked up from reference TRBV7-2 and TRBJ1-4, is GAGVSQSPSNKVTEKGKDVELRCDPISGHTALYWYRQSLGQGLEFLIYFQGNSAPDKSGLPSDRFSAERTGGSVSTLTIQRTQQEDSAVYLCASSFRSATNEKLFFGSGTQLSVL.

This clonotype appeared many times. The J gene is TRBJ2-7, the V gene TRBV5-1; D not certain. Per germline, CDR1 SGHRS and CDR2 YFSETQ. The V and J ends lost 4 bases and 1 base respectively, with 6 bases between them. This CDR3 spans 12 amino acids. CDR3 bases: TGCGCCAGCAGCGGCAGGTCCTACGAGCAGTACTTC. This codes for CASSGRSYEQYF.

Of note for this clonotype: At one boundary the junction diverges from the germline segment, which might be a read error. The chain joins TRBV19 to TRBJ2-7; D call uncertain. The CDR3 is 14 residues long. CDR1 is LNHDA, CDR2 SQIVND, per germline (reference sequence). CDR3 sequence reads: CVSSHLTKTYEQYF. For the CDR3, the DNA is TGTGTCAGTAGTCATCTGACAAAAACCTACGAGCAGTACTTC.

This clonotype has ten or more counts. The CDR3 coding sequence is TGCAGTGCTAGAGATCCGGCGGGTCGGGAAAAACTGTTTTTT. Its protein product is CSARDPAGREKLFF. The V call is TRBV20-1, the J call TRBJ1-4; unclear D gene. Germline V gives CDR1 DFQATT, CDR2 SNEGSKA (reference sequence). The V and J ends lost 0 bases and 8 bases respectively, with 13 bases between them. The CDR3 totals 14 residues.

This clonotype was counted a few times. The CDR3 region is CASSLVGQLNQPQHF. CDR3 nucleotide sequence: TGTGCCAGCAGCTTAGTTGGCCAGTTAAATCAGCCCCAGCATTTT. The rearrangement uses TRBV7-2 and TRBJ1-5, with D unclear. The CDR3 is 15 amino acids. CDR1 is SGHTA, CDR2 FQGNSA, per germline. With 1 base removed from V and 4 bases from J, the gap between germline ends came to 11 bases.

The V call is TRBV12-3 or TRBV12-4, the J call TRBJ2-5; TRBD2 matches 13 bases. The CDR3 is made up of 15 amino acids. V was clipped by 4 bases and J by 2 bases; unmatched bases: 1. CDR3: CASSWTSGGQETQYF. CDR3 DNA sequence: TGTGCCAGCAGTTGGACTAGCGGGGGACAAGAGACCCAGTACTTC.

This clonotype has ten or more counts. This chain links TRBV29-1 with TRBJ2-6; D remains unclear. This CDR3 contains 14 residues. V dropped 4 bases and J dropped 1 base, with 8 bases sitting between them. Germline loops: CDR1 SQVTM, CDR2 ANQGSEA. Written as DNA, the CDR3 is TGCAGCGTTGTGGAGCAGTCTGGGGCCAACGTCCTGACTTTC. Translating it yields CSVVEQSGANVLTF.

This clonotype has only a few counts. The chain recombines TRBV9 with TRBJ2-7; D is unclear. CDR1 SGDLS and CDR2 YYNGEE come from the germline V gene. The CDR3 totals 15 residues. Trimming shortened V by 2 bases and J by 0 bases, and 12 bases separated the two germline ends. For the CDR3, the DNA is TGTGCCAGCAGCGTGGGAACAGCGAGCTCCTACGAGCAGTACTTC. This sequence encodes CASSVGTASSYEQYF.

This clonotype was counted a few times. This sequence joins TRBV12-3 or TRBV12-4 and TRBJ2-5; no clear D gene. The CDR3 totals 15 residues. V dropped 5 bases and J dropped 4 bases, with 17 bases sitting between them. The CDR3, as DNA: TGTGCCAGCAGTCACCCGACCGGGTCTTTAGAGACCCAGTACTTC. This sequence encodes CASSHPTGSLETQYF.

The V gene is TRBV11-1, the J gene TRBJ2-5; 7 bases are a match to TRBD1. The ends lost 5 bases at V and 7 bases at J; junction bases unmatched: 4. This CDR3 spans 12 amino acids. Germline V lookup: CDR1 SGHAT, CDR2 FQDESV (reference sequence). CDR3 protein: CASSRDSATQYF. The CDR3 coding sequence is TGTGCCAGCAGCCGGGACAGTGCGACCCAGTACTTC.

Ten or more counts support this clonotype. The V and J genes are TRBV2 and TRBJ2-7; 7 bases fit TRBD1. CDR3 length: 15 residues. Germline V CDR1 and CDR2: SNHLY, FYNNEI. V dropped 6 bases and J dropped 4; count of bases not matched to a gene: 12. The CDR3 loop reads CASSLDRVGTYEQYF. CDR3 nucleotide sequence: TGTGCCAGCAGCCTCGACAGGGTGGGAACTTACGAGCAGTACTTC.